These 24 T cell receptor beta chains originate from one sample sequenced in a study of shared clonotypes between healthy human individuals. The table came from immunoSEQ multiplex PCR; TCRdb's copy has only in-frame clones and leaves some out. The repertoire holds approximately 510,000 clones, with 79% as singletons. Source material: PBMCs. Receptors were obtained from a middle-aged woman in good health. Some clones in this sample may be carry-over from other donors' samples.

The chain has TRBV5-4 and TRBJ1-2, with D uncertain. CDR1 and CDR2 (germline): SGHNT, YYREEE (reference sequence). The CDR3 is 11 amino acids. V was cut by 6 bases and J by 3 bases, with 6 bases left in between. The CDR3 is CASTGDYGYTF. CDR3 nucleotide sequence: TGTGCCAGCACGGGTGACTATGGCTACACCTTC. The full variable domain, in which reference TRBV5-4 and TRBJ1-2 provide the parts outside the CDR3, is ETGVTQSPTHLIKTRGQQVTLRCSSQSGHNTVSWYQQALGQGPQFIFQYYREEENGRGNFPPRFSGLQFPNYSSELNVNALELDDSALYLCASTGDYGYTFGSGTRLTVV.

This chain joins TRBV18 and TRBJ2-3; 12 bases are a match to TRBD2. This CDR3 comprises 16 residues. Germline loops: CDR1 KGHSH, CDR2 LQKENI. Unmatched junction bases numbered 4, after V lost 5 bases and J lost 1 base. This chain's CDR3 is CASSSSGRAGTDTQYF. The DNA for the CDR3 is TGTGCCAGCTCATCTAGCGGGAGGGCCGGCACAGATACGCAGTATTTT.

The J gene is TRBJ2-7, the V gene TRBV7-8; 10 nucleotides match TRBD1. V was pared by 5 bases and J by 2 bases, with 6 bases of the junction left unmatched. This CDR3 contains 15 residues. Per the germline V gene, CDR1 is SGHVS and CDR2 is FQNEAQ. CDR3 sequence reads: CASSLRTGGAYEQYF. CDR3 DNA: TGTGCCAGCAGCCTCAGGACAGGGGGAGCCTACGAGCAGTACTTC.

The rearrangement joins TRBV28 to TRBJ2-5; no reliable D call. Near its end, the DNA agrees better with TRBJ2-7, so the J call may be wrong. Germline loops: CDR1 MDHEN, CDR2 SYDVKM. This CDR3 is built from 16 residues. In DNA, the CDR3 is TGTGCCAGCAGTTTCCCCCCGAGGCGCCCCTCCTACGAGCAGTACTTC. It specifies CASSFPPRRPSYEQYF.

The V gene is TRBV5-1, the J gene TRBJ2-5; the match to TRBD2 covers 10 bases. This CDR3 spans 15 amino acids. J lost 2 bases, V lost 2 bases, and 3 bases had no gene match. Germline CDR1 and CDR2: SGHRS and YFSETQ. The CDR3 DNA follows: TGCGCCAGCAGCTTTAGCGGGAGGTCGCAAGAGACCCAGTACTTC. Translated: CASSFSGRSQETQYF.

The rearrangement uses TRBV7-7 and TRBJ1-1; the D is unclear. The CDR3 extends over 12 amino acids. The germline V gene encodes CDR1 SSHAT and CDR2 FNYEAQ (reference sequence). The CDR3 sequence is CAILVAGTEAFF. The CDR3 DNA sequence: TGTGCTATCCTCGTGGCCGGCACTGAAGCTTTCTTT.

The V call is TRBV28, the J call TRBJ2-2; no clear D. Trimming pared 3 bases from V and 4 bases from J, leaving 9 bases between. The CDR3 has 14 amino acids. CDR1 is MDHEN, CDR2 SYDVKM, per germline. CDR3 amino acids: CASSFYDRTGELFF. The CDR3 nucleotides are TGTGCCAGCAGTTTTTACGATCGCACCGGGGAGCTGTTTTTT. Filled out from reference TRBV28 and TRBJ2-2, the complete variable domain reads DVKVTQSSRYLVKRTGEKVFLECVQDMDHENMFWYRQDPGLGLRLIYFSYDVKMKEKGDIPEGYSVSREKKERFSLILESASTNQTSMYLCASSFYDRTGELFFGEGSRLTVL.

This clone was seen a single time. Other DNA variants within this sample encode the same CDR3. Here the CDR3 DNA reads TGCGCCAGCAGCCTGGGGGGGTACGACAATGAGCAGTTCTTC. Residues: CASSLGGYDNEQFF. J is TRBJ2-1 and V is TRBV5-1, with 7 bases lining up with TRBD2. V trimming: 4 bases; J trimming: 5 bases; junction bases outside the gene matches: 6. The CDR3 sequence is 14 residues long. The germline V gene has CDR1 SGHRS and CDR2 YFSETQ.

This chain connects TRBV5-1 to TRBJ2-7; D may correspond to TRBD1 or TRBD2 (5 bases each). The germline CDR1 and CDR2 sequences are SGHRS and YFSETQ. Trimming took 2 bases from V and 3 from J, leaving 15 bases between them. The CDR3 runs to 15 residues. CDR3 in amino acids: CASSLEVGTRYEQYF. The CDR3 DNA reads as TGCGCCAGCAGCTTAGAGGTGGGGACGCGCTACGAGCAGTACTTC. Full variable domain (rest looked up from reference TRBV5-1 and TRBJ2-7): KAGVTQTPRYLIKTRGQQVTLSCSPISGHRSVSWYQQTPGQGLQFLFEYFSETQRNKGNFPGRFSGRQFSNSRSEMNVSTLELGDSALYLCASSLEVGTRYEQYFGPGTRLTVT.

This clone came up once. The V gene is TRBV9, the J gene TRBJ2-1; D not resolved. Germline values: CDR1 SGDLS, CDR2 YYNGEE. This CDR3 is built from 13 residues. V gave up 4 bases and J gave up 5 bases, with 10 bases separating them. The CDR3 is CASSSGDHNEQFF. The CDR3 bases are TGTGCCAGCAGCTCCGGAGATCACAATGAGCAGTTCTTC.

The V call is TRBV7-8, the J call TRBJ2-4; 10 bases map to TRBD2. This CDR3 has 16 amino acids. Germline assignment: CDR1 SGHVS and CDR2 FQNEAQ. V lost 2 bases and J lost 0; bases outside the gene matches: 1. The CDR3 sequence is CASSLSSGRAKNIQYF. CDR3 DNA sequence: TGTGCCAGCAGCTTATCTAGCGGGAGAGCCAAAAACATTCAGTACTTC.

The rearrangement links TRBV7-3 to TRBJ2-1; 14 nucleotides agree with TRBD2. Germline loops: CDR1 SGHTA, CDR2 FQGTGA. CDR3 length: 15 residues. With 6 bases clipped from V and 8 bases from J, the junction kept 6 bases outside the gene matches. CDR3 nucleotides: TGTGCCAGCAGACCCGGGACTAGCGGGAGCGATGAGCAGTTCTTC. This gives the protein CASRPGTSGSDEQFF.

The chain joins TRBV9 to TRBJ2-5, with D possibly being TRBD1 or TRBD2 (5 bases each). With 2 bases removed from V and 5 bases from J, the gap between germline ends came to 16 bases. Per germline, CDR1 SGDLS and CDR2 YYNGEE. This CDR3 is built from 15 residues. In DNA, the CDR3 is TGTGCCAGCAGCGTTCAAGGGGCGTCGGGGGAGACCCAGTACTTC. This sequence encodes CASSVQGASGETQYF.

DNA of the CDR3: TGCGCCAGCAGCCCTGGGGGTTTGTATCAGCCCCAGCATTTT. Residues: CASSPGGLYQPQHF. The V gene is TRBV10-2, the J gene TRBJ1-5, with D perhaps matching TRBD1 (5 bases). Germline values: CDR1 WSHSY, CDR2 SAAADI. V lost 6 bases, J lost 5 bases, and 14 bases lay in between. This CDR3 has 14 amino acids.

Of note for this clone: A much larger clone is a single base away; this may be a read error. The CDR3 loop is CVSSLDSSGLNEQFF. As DNA, the CDR3 is TGTGTCAGCAGCTTGGATTCTAGCGGGCTCAATGAGCAGTTCTTC. The genes are TRBV5-3 and TRBJ2-1, with 8 bases aligning to TRBD2. TRBV5-3 is filed as an ORF, its function uncertain. This CDR3 is 15 amino acids long.

The V and J genes are TRBV19 and TRBJ1-3; D gene ambiguous. V lost 6 bases, J lost 0 bases, and 21 bases lay in between. The CDR3 extends over 18 amino acids. Germline assignment: CDR1 LNHDA and CDR2 SQIVND (reference sequence). Here the CDR3 reads CASRALPRRLSSGNTIYF. Here the CDR3 DNA reads TGTGCCAGTAGAGCACTTCCCCGACGGTTAAGCTCTGGAAACACCATATATTTT.

CDR3 nucleotide sequence: TGTGCCAGCAGCTTAGGGCAGGGCCGCACAGATACGCAGTATTTT. Encoded protein: CASSLGQGRTDTQYF. J is TRBJ2-3 and V is TRBV11-3; possibly TRBD1 for D (5 bases). The V end lost 1 base, the J end lost 1 base, and 9 bases lay between the germline ends. The CDR3 has 15 residues. The germline V gene encodes CDR1 SGHNT and CDR2 YENEEA.

The rearrangement uses TRBV7-9 and TRBJ2-2; D is possibly TRBD1 or TRBD2 (5 bases each). Looked up from germline, CDR1 is SEHNR and CDR2 is FQNEAQ (reference sequence). This CDR3 comprises 16 residues. The V gene lost 9 bases and the J gene lost 1 base, with 18 bases spanning the gap. Written as DNA, the CDR3 is TGTGCCAGACCCCCCTCACGAGGGGAGAACACCGGGGAGCTGTTTTTT. Amino acid sequence: CARPPSRGENTGELFF.

The V call is TRBV7-9, the J call TRBJ2-3; TRBD2 matches 10 bases. The CDR3 loop spans 15 amino acids. Per germline, CDR1 SEHNR and CDR2 FQNEAQ (reference sequence). Trimming cost V 5 bases and J 2 bases; bases outside gene matches: 4. The CDR3 protein is CASSPGTSVTDTQYF. The CDR3 region has the DNA TGTGCCAGCAGCCCCGGGACTAGCGTCACAGATACGCAGTATTTT.

The gene calls are TRBV6-1 and TRBJ2-7; D gene uncertain. The CDR3 extends over 15 amino acids. Deletions cut 3 bases from V and 6 bases from J, with 18 bases between. Germline CDR1 MNHNS, CDR2 SASEGT. The CDR3 loop reads CASSEDEADKTEQYF. The CDR3 bases are TGTGCCAGCAGTGAGGATGAGGCGGATAAAACCGAGCAGTACTTC.

This chain uses TRBV4-1 with TRBJ2-1; no reliable D call. Germline V lookup: CDR1 MGHRA, CDR2 YSYEKL. V was clipped by 0 bases and J by 4 bases, with 10 bases between them. CDR3 length: 15 amino acids. The CDR3 reads CASSQEGSIYNEQFF. As DNA, the CDR3 is TGCGCCAGCAGCCAAGAAGGGTCCATTTACAATGAGCAGTTCTTC.

The chain employs TRBV9 and TRBJ2-1; either TRBD1 or TRBD2 may supply D (5 bases each). Per the germline V gene, CDR1 is SGDLS and CDR2 is YYNGEE. Trimming removed 0 bases from V and 7 bases from J, with 26 bases in between. The CDR3 is 19 amino acids. CDR3 bases: TGTGCCAGCAGCGTAGAGGCCCGCCCCACAACGGGATGGGGGAATGAGCAGTTCTTC. It specifies CASSVEARPTTGWGNEQFF.

V gene TRBV11-1 combines with J gene TRBJ1-1; D is uncertain. CDR1 and CDR2 from the germline V gene are SGHAT and FQDESV (reference sequence). Trimming stripped 5 bases from V and 3 bases from J, with 10 bases between. The CDR3 runs 13 residues. The CDR3 region is CASSPEAHTEAFF. CDR3 bases: TGTGCCAGCAGCCCTGAGGCTCACACTGAAGCTTTCTTT.

The rearrangement joins TRBV2 to TRBJ2-7; a weak D match, TRBD2 (6 bases). The V gene lost 6 bases and the J gene lost 2 bases, with 14 bases spanning the gap. Germline CDR1 reads SNHLY; CDR2 reads FYNNEI. CDR3 size: 14 residues. The DNA of the CDR3 is TGTGCCAGCAGAGGGAGGAAATTTACCTACGAGCAGTACTTC. Translating it yields CASRGRKFTYEQYF.